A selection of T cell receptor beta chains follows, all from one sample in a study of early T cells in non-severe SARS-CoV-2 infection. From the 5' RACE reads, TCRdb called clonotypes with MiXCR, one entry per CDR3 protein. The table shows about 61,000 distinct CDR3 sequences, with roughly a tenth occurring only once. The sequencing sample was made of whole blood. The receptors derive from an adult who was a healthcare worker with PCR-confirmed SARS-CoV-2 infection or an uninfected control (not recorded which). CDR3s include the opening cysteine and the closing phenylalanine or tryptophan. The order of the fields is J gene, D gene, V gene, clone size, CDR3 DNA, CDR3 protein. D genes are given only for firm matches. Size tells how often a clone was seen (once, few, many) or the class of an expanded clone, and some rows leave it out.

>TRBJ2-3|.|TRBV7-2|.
TGTGCCAGCAGCTTAGCTCCCCTAATCACAGATACGCAGTATTTT
CASSLAPLITDTQYF
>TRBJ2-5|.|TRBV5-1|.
TGCGCCAGCAGCTTGGCTATCGGAGGGGCTTTTCGAGAGACCCAGTACTTC
CASSLAIGGAFRETQYF
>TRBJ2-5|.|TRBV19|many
TGTGCCAGTAGTATACACAGCAGCCAAGAGACCCAGTACTTC
CASSIHSSQETQYF
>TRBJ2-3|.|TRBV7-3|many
TGTGCCAGCAGCTCGGGATTAATTGCAGATACGCAGTATTTT
CASSSGLIADTQYF
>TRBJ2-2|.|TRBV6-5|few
TGTGCCAGCAGTTACTCGAGGCCGAACACCGGGGAGCTGTTTTTT
CASSYSRPNTGELFF
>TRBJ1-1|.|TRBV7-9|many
TGTGCCAGCAGCTTCCAGCCCGCGAACACTGAAGCTTTCTTT
CASSFQPANTEAFF
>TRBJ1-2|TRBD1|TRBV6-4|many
TGTGCCAGCAGAGACAGGGAGGGCGGCTATGGCTACACCTTC
CASRDREGGYGYTF
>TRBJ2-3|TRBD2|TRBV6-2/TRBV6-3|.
TGTGCCAGCAGTTACTACCCGAGACTAGCGGGGGGGCGCACAGATACGCAGTATTTT
CASSYYPRLAGGRTDTQYF
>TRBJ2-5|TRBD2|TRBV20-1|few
TGCAGTGCTAGTTTAGGGACTAGCGGGACAAAGACCCAGTACTTC
CSASLGTSGTKTQYF
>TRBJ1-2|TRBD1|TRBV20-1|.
TGCAGTGCTATGGACAGGTCAAACTATGGCTACACCTTC
CSAMDRSNYGYTF
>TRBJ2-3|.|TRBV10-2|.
TGCGCCAGCAGGGAGGGACCCGCCCTAGGAGATACGCAGTATTTT
CASREGPALGDTQYF
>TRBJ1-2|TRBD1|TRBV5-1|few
TGCGCCAGCAGCCCGGGACAGGGGCAAGAGGGCTACACCTTC
CASSPGQGQEGYTF
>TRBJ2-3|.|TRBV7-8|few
TGTGCCAGCAGCACGAGGCCAGCCGCAGCAGGAGATACGCAGTATTTT
CASSTRPAAAGDTQYF
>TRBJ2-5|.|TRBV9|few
TGTGCCAGCAGCGCAAGGATTTTCGGAGAGACCCAGTACTTC
CASSARIFGETQYF
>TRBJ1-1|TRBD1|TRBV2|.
TGTGCCAGCAGGACCGGGACAGACGGTTCAGCGGTTTTCTTT
CASRTGTDGSAVFF
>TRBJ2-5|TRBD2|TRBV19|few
TGTGCCAGTGGGAGACTAGCGGGGGGGCCTTTGAAGACCCAGTACTTC
CASGRLAGGPLKTQYF
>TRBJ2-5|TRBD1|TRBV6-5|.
TGTGCCAGCAGCCCCAAACAGGGGGAGACCCAGTACTTC
CASSPKQGETQYF
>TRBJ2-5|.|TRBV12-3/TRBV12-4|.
TGTGCCAGCAGTTCTCCCAGGGCGCAAGAGACCCAGTACTTC
CASSSPRAQETQYF
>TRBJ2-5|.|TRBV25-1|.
TGTGCCAGCAGTGATATCATGGGTGGCCAAGAGACCCAGTACTTC
CASSDIMGGQETQYF
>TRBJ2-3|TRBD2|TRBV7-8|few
TGTGCCAGCAGCTCCCCCACTAGCGGGGGTGGCACAGATACGCAGTATTTT
CASSSPTSGGGTDTQYF
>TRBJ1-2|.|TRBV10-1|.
TGCGCCAGCAGTGAGTCACAGGGCCAGGGCTACACCTTC
CASSESQGQGYTF
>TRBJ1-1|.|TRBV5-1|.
TGCGCCAGCAGCACACAAACCCAGGGAAGGGGGAACACTGAAGCTTTCTTT
CASSTQTQGRGNTEAFF
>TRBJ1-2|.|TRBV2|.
TGTGCCAGCACTCGGACAGAGAATAACTATGGCTACACCTTC
CASTRTENNYGYTF
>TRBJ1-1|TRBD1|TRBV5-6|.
TGTGCCAGCAGCGACAGGGACAGCGCAAAAGCTTTCTTT
CASSDRDSAKAFF
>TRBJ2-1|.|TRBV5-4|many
TGTGCCAGCACCCGTCCAGGGATTCGCTACAATGAGCAGTTCTTC
CASTRPGIRYNEQFF
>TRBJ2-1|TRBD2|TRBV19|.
TGTGCCAGTAGTATCCTACTAGCGGGGGGGCAGAGTGAGCAGTTCTTC
CASSILLAGGQSEQFF
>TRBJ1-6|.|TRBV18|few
TGTGCCAGCTCACCAACCGCAGATAATTCACCCCTCCACTTT
CASSPTADNSPLHF
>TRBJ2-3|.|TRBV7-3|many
TGTGCCAGCAGCTTAACAGGGCCGCCAGATACGCAGTATTTT
CASSLTGPPDTQYF
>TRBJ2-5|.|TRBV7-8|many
TGTGCCAGCAGCTGGGCGGAGGGCCCACGGGACCAGTACTTC
CASSWAEGPRDQYF
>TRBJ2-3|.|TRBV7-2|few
TGTGCCAGCCACTTAGGGGTAGCCACAGATACGCAGTATTTT
CASHLGVATDTQYF
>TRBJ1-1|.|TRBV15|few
TGTGCCACCAGCAGAGCTGGGTTTGGCACTGAAGCTTTCTTT
CATSRAGFGTEAFF
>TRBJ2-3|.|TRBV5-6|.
TGTGCCAGCAGCTGGACCACAGATACGCAGTATTTT
CASSWTTDTQYF
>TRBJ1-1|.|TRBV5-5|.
TGTGCCAGCAGCTTGTTGGTGGGCGAGGGGACTGAAGCTTTCTTT
CASSLLVGEGTEAFF
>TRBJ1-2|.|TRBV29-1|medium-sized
TGCAGCGTTGAAGCCCCATACAACTATGGCTACACCTTC
CSVEAPYNYGYTF
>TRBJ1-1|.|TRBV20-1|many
TGCAGTGCTAGAGGTCAGCGCAACACTGAAGCTTTCTTT
CSARGQRNTEAFF
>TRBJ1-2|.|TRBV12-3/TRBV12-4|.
TGTGCCAGCAGTTTAGCGCTCCCAGGGCCCAACTATGGCTACACCTTC
CASSLALPGPNYGYTF
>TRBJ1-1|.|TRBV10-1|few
TGCGCCAGCAGTGAGAGACATAGGAACACTGAAGCTTTCTTT
CASSERHRNTEAFF
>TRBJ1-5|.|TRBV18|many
TGTGCCAGCTCCCCCTCGAGAGCCAATCAGCCCCAGCATTTT
CASSPSRANQPQHF
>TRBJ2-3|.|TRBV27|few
TGTGCCAGCAGTTTGATGACAGGATCGAAGGAAGATACGCAGTATTTT
CASSLMTGSKEDTQYF
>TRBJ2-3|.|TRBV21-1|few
TGTGCCAGCAGCAAATTGGGTCCGGCGGACATTAGCACAGATACGCAGTATTTT
CASSKLGPADISTDTQYF
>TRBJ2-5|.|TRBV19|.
TGTGCCAGTAAGCCAGGGCCGCTCCAAGAGACCCAGTACTTC
CASKPGPLQETQYF
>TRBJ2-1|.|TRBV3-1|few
TGTGCCAGCAGCCAAGCTGATTTATTTAAGCAGTTCTTC
CASSQADLFKQFF
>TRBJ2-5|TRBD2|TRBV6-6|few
TGTGCCAGCAGTCCAGGACTAGCGGGGGTAGAGACCCAGTACTTC
CASSPGLAGVETQYF
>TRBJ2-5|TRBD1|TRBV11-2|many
TGTGCCAGCAGAAAACCGGGACAGGGCTCACTAGAGACCCAGTACTTC
CASRKPGQGSLETQYF
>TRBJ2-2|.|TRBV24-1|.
TGTGCCACCAGGGAGAGGGGTGACACCGGGGAGCTGTTTTTT
CATRERGDTGELFF
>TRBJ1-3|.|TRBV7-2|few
TGTGCCAGCAGCCCGGGCCCCGGGGGATCGGGAAACACCATATATTTT
CASSPGPGGSGNTIYF
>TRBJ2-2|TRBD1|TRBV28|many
TGTGCCAGCAGTTCGACAGGGAAAAACACCGGGGAGCTGTTTTTT
CASSSTGKNTGELFF
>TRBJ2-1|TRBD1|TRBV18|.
TGTGCCAGCTCACTATCGGGACAGACCTACAATGAGCAGTTCTTC
CASSLSGQTYNEQFF
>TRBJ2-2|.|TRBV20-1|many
TGCAGTGCCACGAGTCCCGGCCCGAACACCGGGGAGCTGTTTTTT
CSATSPGPNTGELFF
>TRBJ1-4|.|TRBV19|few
TGTGCCAGTAGTCCGGGGGGCGTATATGAAAAACTGTTTTTT
CASSPGGVYEKLFF
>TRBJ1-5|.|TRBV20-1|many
TGCAGTGCTAAAAAAGGGAATCAGCCCCAGCATTTT
CSAKKGNQPQHF
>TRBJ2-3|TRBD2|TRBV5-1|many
TGCGCCAGCAGCAACGGGGGGGCAAGCACAGATACGCAGTATTTT
CASSNGGASTDTQYF
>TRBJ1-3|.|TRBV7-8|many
TGTGCCAGCAGCTTAGGCTGGGGGCAAGCTGGAAACACCATATATTTT
CASSLGWGQAGNTIYF
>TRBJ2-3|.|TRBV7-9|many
TGTGCCAGCAGCTTAAGGTTAGCGACAGATACGCAGTATTTT
CASSLRLATDTQYF
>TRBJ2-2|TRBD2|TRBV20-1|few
TGCAGTGCTAGAGATTTAGCGGGGGCCCGCACCGGGGAGCTGTTTTTT
CSARDLAGARTGELFF
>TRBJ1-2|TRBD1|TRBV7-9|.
TGTGCCAGCAGCAGGGGCGATACAGGGGTAAACTATGGCTACACCTTC
CASSRGDTGVNYGYTF
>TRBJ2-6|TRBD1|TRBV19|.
TGTGCCAGTAGTCACGGACAGGGGACTTCTGGGGCCAACGTCCTGACTTTC
CASSHGQGTSGANVLTF
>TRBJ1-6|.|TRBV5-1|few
TGCGCCAGCAGCGCCACCGGGAACCACTTCGGTTCACCCCTCCACTTT
CASSATGNHFGSPLHF